These T cell receptor beta chains were read from a single sample in a study of identical twins. TCRdb analysed the 5' RACE reads with MiXCR anew, one entry per CDR3 protein. The sample lists about 210,000 distinct CDR3 sequences; around a tenth were seen once. The sequencing sample was made of memory (CD45RO+) T cells sorted from blood. These receptors all stem from a woman under 30 in good health. Each CDR3 is given with its conserved first and last residue. D genes are given only for firm matches. Only some rows state a clone size, as once, few, many or a class for expanded clones.

j_call v_call clone_size cdr3_length d_call cdr3_nt cdr3_aa
TRBJ2-1 TRBV7-8 many 11 NA TGTGCCAGCAGCTTAGCTCCCGAGCAGTTCTTC CASSLAPEQFF
TRBJ2-6 TRBV3-1 NA 16 NA TGTGCCAGCAGCCAATTGATCAGCTCTGGGGCCAACGTCCTGACTTTC CASSQLISSGANVLTF
TRBJ2-7 TRBV7-6 many 13 TRBD1 TGTGCCAGCAGCTCTCGGGACAGGGCCGAGCAGTACTTC CASSSRDRAEQYF
TRBJ2-5 TRBV5-1 few 14 TRBD2 TGCGCCAGCACGCGGGGGGGGAACCAAGAGACCCAGTACTTC CASTRGGNQETQYF
TRBJ2-3 TRBV15 NA 16 TRBD2 TGTGCCACCAGCAGCGAGAGTAGCGGGGATACAGATACGCAGTATTTT CATSSESSGDTDTQYF
TRBJ1-1 TRBV6-1 NA 15 NA TGTGCCAGCACCCTAACCCTTCGTCCCGACACTGAAGCTTTCTTT CASTLTLRPDTEAFF
TRBJ2-4 TRBV2 NA 12 TRBD1 TGTGCCGGGGGGACAGGGGCGAACATTCAGTACTTC CAGGTGANIQYF
TRBJ2-3 TRBV7-2 NA 16 TRBD2 TGTGCCAGCAGCTTTAGGGAAGGTAGCGGGGCGCACACGCAGTATTTT CASSFREGSGAHTQYF
TRBJ2-2 TRBV3-1 NA 20 TRBD2 TGTGCCAGCAGCCAAGATGGAAGCGGGAGATATCTTAACGGCGCCGGGGAGCTGTTTTTT CASSQDGSGRYLNGAGELFF
TRBJ1-2 TRBV10-3 few 13 NA TGTGCCATCAGGTGGAGTGAGAACTATGGCTACACCTTC CAIRWSENYGYTF
TRBJ2-3 TRBV14 NA 16 TRBD2 TGTGCCAGCAGCCACCCTCGGCTAGCGGGCACAGATACGCAGTATTTT CASSHPRLAGTDTQYF
TRBJ1-2 TRBV25-1 many 12 NA TGTGCCAGCACACAGGGCGACTATGGCTACACCTTC CASTQGDYGYTF
TRBJ2-7 TRBV6-1 few 14 NA TGTGCCAGCAGTGGACGACTTGGGTTGAACGAGCAGTACTTC CASSGRLGLNEQYF
TRBJ1-2 TRBV6-1 many 14 TRBD1 TGTGCCAGCAGCCGGGACAGGGGTGACTATGGCTACACCTTC CASSRDRGDYGYTF
TRBJ1-1 TRBV5-1 few 14 NA TGCGCCAGCGAACCGGGGTGGGGGAACACTGAAGCTTTCTTT CASEPGWGNTEAFF
TRBJ2-2 TRBV5-1 few 16 TRBD1 TGCGCCAGCAGCTTGCCAGGGACAGGGGGCACCGGGGAGCTGTTTTTT CASSLPGTGGTGELFF
TRBJ2-3 TRBV7-2 NA 14 NA TGTGCCAGCAGCTTACGGGGTAACACAGATACGCAGTATTTT CASSLRGNTDTQYF
TRBJ2-4 TRBV3-1 many 11 NA TGTGCCAGCAGCCAACATACCACTCAGTACTTC CASSQHTTQYF
TRBJ2-1 TRBV11-2 many 13 NA TGTGCCAGCAGCTTAGGACTAAACAATGAGCAGTTCTTC CASSLGLNNEQFF
TRBJ2-7 TRBV18 NA 14 NA TGTGCCAGCTCACTGGCAGGCAACTCCTACGAGCAGTACTTC CASSLAGNSYEQYF
TRBJ2-7 TRBV5-1 NA 12 NA TGCGCCAGCAGTCCTCAGACTTACGAGCAGTACTTC CASSPQTYEQYF
TRBJ1-4 TRBV28 NA 16 NA TGTGCCAGCAGCCCCCTAGGAGACGGTGGTGGTGAAAAACTGTTTTTT CASSPLGDGGGEKLFF
TRBJ2-5 TRBV4-2 few 17 TRBD2 TGTGCCAGCAGCCTGGGACTAGCGGGGACCTACCAAGAGACCCAGTACTTC CASSLGLAGTYQETQYF
TRBJ2-1 TRBV5-1 few 15 TRBD1 TGCGCCAGCAGCCCTCGGGACAGGGGGCTCGGCGAGCAGTTCTTC CASSPRDRGLGEQFF
TRBJ2-4 TRBV11-3 NA 15 NA TGTGCCAGCAGCTTAGCGGCAGGGGCAAGATTCGATCAGTACTTC CASSLAAGARFDQYF
TRBJ1-2 TRBV12-3/TRBV12-4 many 12 TRBD1 TGTGCCACCCGAGGGGACAGTGGGGGCTACACCTTC CATRGDSGGYTF
TRBJ2-4 TRBV4-1 NA 19 NA TGCGCCAGCAGCCAAGATTGGTTGTCTCAAGCGGTAACCAAAAACATTCAGTACTTC CASSQDWLSQAVTKNIQYF
TRBJ1-2 TRBV20-1 few 15 NA TGCAGTGCTAGCCGTGGGCGGATATCAGGATATGGCTACACCTTC CSASRGRISGYGYTF
TRBJ2-1 TRBV12-3/TRBV12-4 few 12 NA TGTGCCAGCAGCTTCTCGAGCAATGAGCAGTTCTTC CASSFSSNEQFF
TRBJ2-3 TRBV7-9 many 16 NA TGTGCCAGCAGCTTAGCCGACGCAGGGGGCACAGATACGCAGTATTTT CASSLADAGGTDTQYF
TRBJ1-4 TRBV7-8 NA 14 NA TGTGCCAGCAGCCAACCCACCGCTTGGAGACAACTGTTTTTT CASSQPTAWRQLFF
TRBJ2-1 TRBV5-1 few 18 NA TGCGCCAGCAGCGTAGCTGGCTGGGTGGGGAGGTCCTACAATGAGCAGTTCTTC CASSVAGWVGRSYNEQFF
TRBJ1-5 TRBV7-9 many 16 TRBD1 TGTGCCAGCAGCCAAGGGGGCGCAGGGTTTTATCAGCCCCAGCATTTT CASSQGGAGFYQPQHF
TRBJ1-2 TRBV3-1 NA 13 TRBD1 TGTGCCAGCAGCCAATCGGACAGGGATGGCTACACCTTC CASSQSDRDGYTF
TRBJ2-1 TRBV12-3/TRBV12-4 many 14 TRBD2 TGTGCCAGCCTTAGACTAGCGGGAGTAGATGAGCAGTTCTTC CASLRLAGVDEQFF
TRBJ2-3 TRBV30 few 15 NA TGTGCCTGGAGCCAAACTTCAGGGGTTTCAGATACGCAGTATTTT CAWSQTSGVSDTQYF
TRBJ1-2 TRBV28 NA 13 NA TGTGCCATAGAAACTCAGGGGAACTATGGCTACACCTTC CAIETQGNYGYTF
TRBJ2-5 TRBV5-1 many 13 NA TGCGCCAGCGGACCCGGACAGTTGGAGACCCAGTACTTC CASGPGQLETQYF
TRBJ1-2 TRBV5-4 few 13 NA TGTGCCAGCAGCGCGTTAGGGGACTATGGCTACACCTTC CASSALGDYGYTF
TRBJ2-7 TRBV7-9 many 15 TRBD1 TGTGCCAGCAGCGTAACAGGGGGCGCCTTGCGCGAGCAGTACTTC CASSVTGGALREQYF
TRBJ2-3 TRBV6-5 few 16 TRBD2 TGTGCCAGCAGTTACTTTCTAGCGGGGGGCACAGATACGCAGTATTTT CASSYFLAGGTDTQYF
TRBJ1-5 TRBV15 few 14 NA TGTGCCACCAGCCGCCGGGCCGTCAATCAGCCCCAGCATTTT CATSRRAVNQPQHF
TRBJ1-1 TRBV29-1 few 14 NA TGCAGCGCCTCCCGGACGGTCGCGGACACTGAAGCTTTCTTT CSASRTVADTEAFF
TRBJ2-2 TRBV7-2 NA 13 NA TGTGCCAGCAGCTTAGTTGACAGGGGGGAGCTGTTTTTT CASSLVDRGELFF
TRBJ1-1 TRBV11-3 NA 12 NA TGTGCCAGCAGCCATTACGGAACTGAAGCTTTCTTT CASSHYGTEAFF
TRBJ2-7 TRBV5-6 NA 13 TRBD1 TGTGCCAGCAGCAGGGGGACAGGGAACGAGCAGTACTTC CASSRGTGNEQYF
TRBJ2-5 TRBV7-9 NA 13 TRBD2 TGTGCCAGCGGATCTAGCGGGGCAAAGACCCAGTACTTC CASGSSGAKTQYF
TRBJ1-4 TRBV20-1 many 12 NA TGCAGTGCTAGAGATTTCCGGGAAAAACTGTTTTTT CSARDFREKLFF
TRBJ2-5 TRBV7-2 many 14 NA TGTGCCAGCAGCTTAGCGCGGTGGGAAGAGACCCAGTACTTC CASSLARWEETQYF
TRBJ2-2 TRBV13 few 12 NA TGTGCCTCCCTCCTCGCCGGCGGGGAGCTGTTTTTT CASLLAGGELFF
TRBJ1-1 TRBV29-1 NA 12 TRBD1 TGCAGCGTGGGGACAGTGAACACTGAAGCTTTCTTT CSVGTVNTEAFF
TRBJ2-7 TRBV19 NA 13 NA TGTGCCAGTAGTATAGGGGTGACCTACGAGCAGTACTTC CASSIGVTYEQYF
TRBJ2-7 TRBV24-1 NA 13 TRBD1 TGTGCCACCAGTGATTCCAGGGGGCACGAGCAGTACTTC CATSDSRGHEQYF
TRBJ2-3 TRBV4-3 few 18 NA TGCGCCAGCAGCCAAGATCCTGGACTATTTCTTAGCACAGATACGCAGTATTTT CASSQDPGLFLSTDTQYF
TRBJ2-1 TRBV20-1 NA 12 NA TGCAGTGCGGGACGGAACTACAATGAGCAGTTCTTC CSAGRNYNEQFF
TRBJ2-1 TRBV11-1 few 16 TRBD2 TGTGCCAGCAGCCCGCGCGCTAGCGGGGGGGCAGGGGAGCAGTTCTTC CASSPRASGGAGEQFF